A selection of T cell receptor beta chains follows, all from one sample in a study of blood T cell repertoires in COVID-19. The data were produced by immunoSEQ multiplex PCR, yet TCRdb's version contains in-frame clones alone and is incomplete. The sample gives some 380,000 clones, roughly 77% of which show up once; under 1.2% is in the top ten. What was sequenced was peripheral blood. The source is a human donor with acute or convalescent COVID-19. The donor label of this sample is uncertain. Both conserved end residues are part of each CDR3. The order of the fields is V gene, clone size, J gene, CDR3 length, D gene, CDR3 protein, CDR3 DNA. The D gene is left open where the match is weak. Clone size is shown for a subset of rows, as once, few, many or a class of expanded clone.

v_call: TRBV11-2
clone_size: NA
j_call: TRBJ2-5
cdr3_length: 17
d_call: TRBD2
cdr3_aa: CASSLVPGGGAGETQYF
cdr3_nt: TGTGCCAGCAGCTTAGTCCCTGGCGGGGGGGCCGGTGAGACCCAGTACTTC

v_call: TRBV6-5
clone_size: NA
j_call: TRBJ2-1
cdr3_length: 13
d_call: NA
cdr3_aa: CASRQGLWNEQFF
cdr3_nt: TGTGCCAGCAGGCAGGGTCTATGGAATGAGCAGTTCTTC

v_call: TRBV5-6
clone_size: few
j_call: TRBJ2-1
cdr3_length: 15
d_call: TRBD2
cdr3_aa: CASSLSGRAYNEQFF
cdr3_nt: TGTGCCAGCAGCTTGAGCGGGAGGGCCTACAATGAGCAGTTCTTC

v_call: TRBV5-4
clone_size: NA
j_call: TRBJ1-1
cdr3_length: 16
d_call: TRBD1
cdr3_aa: CASRPVDRGGFAEAFF
cdr3_nt: TGTGCCAGCAGACCAGTTGACAGGGGAGGTTTCGCTGAAGCTTTCTTT

v_call: TRBV4-1
clone_size: NA
j_call: TRBJ1-1
cdr3_length: 15
d_call: NA
cdr3_aa: CASSQGAPGLTEAFF
cdr3_nt: TGCGCCAGCAGCCAAGGAGCCCCGGGACTAACTGAAGCTTTCTTT

v_call: TRBV19
clone_size: NA
j_call: TRBJ1-1
cdr3_length: 14
d_call: NA
cdr3_aa: CASSLGVSGTEAFF
cdr3_nt: TGTGCCAGTAGCCTCGGGGTTAGCGGCACTGAAGCTTTCTTT

v_call: TRBV11-2
clone_size: NA
j_call: TRBJ2-1
cdr3_length: 15
d_call: NA
cdr3_aa: CASSRAGTVRNEQFF
cdr3_nt: TGTGCCAGCAGCCGAGCGGGCACTGTTCGTAATGAGCAGTTCTTC

v_call: TRBV18
clone_size: NA
j_call: TRBJ2-7
cdr3_length: 14
d_call: NA
cdr3_aa: CASSEGQYFYEQYF
cdr3_nt: TGTGCCAGCTCGGAGGGCCAGTACTTTTACGAGCAGTACTTC

v_call: TRBV6-1
clone_size: NA
j_call: TRBJ2-7
cdr3_length: 15
d_call: TRBD2
cdr3_aa: CASSEAFSGGYEQYF
cdr3_nt: TGTGCCAGCAGTGAAGCGTTCAGCGGGGGCTACGAGCAGTACTTC

v_call: TRBV5-4
clone_size: few
j_call: TRBJ1-3
cdr3_length: 16
d_call: TRBD1
cdr3_aa: CASSLGTGPSGNTIYF
cdr3_nt: TGTGCCAGCAGCTTAGGGACAGGCCCCTCTGGAAACACCATATATTTT